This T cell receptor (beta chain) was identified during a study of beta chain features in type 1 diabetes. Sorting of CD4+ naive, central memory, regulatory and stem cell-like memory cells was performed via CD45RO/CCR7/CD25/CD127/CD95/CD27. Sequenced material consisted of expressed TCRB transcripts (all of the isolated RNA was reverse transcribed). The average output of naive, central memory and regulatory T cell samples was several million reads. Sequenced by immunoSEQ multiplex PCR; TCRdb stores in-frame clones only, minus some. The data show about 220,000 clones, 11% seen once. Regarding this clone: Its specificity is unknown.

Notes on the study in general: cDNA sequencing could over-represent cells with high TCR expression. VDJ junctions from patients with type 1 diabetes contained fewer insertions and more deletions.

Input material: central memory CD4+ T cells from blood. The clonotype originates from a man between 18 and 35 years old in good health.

CDR3: CASSEKVTLNEQFF. The CDR3 nucleotides are TGTGCCAGCTCGGAGAAGGTGACCCTCAATGAGCAGTTCTTC. The chain couples TRBV7-2 to TRBJ2-1; no reliable D call. Trimming cost V 8 bases and J 6 bases, with 17 bases left between them. This CDR3 contains 14 residues. From germline, CDR1 is SGHTA and CDR2 FQGNSA.